This T cell receptor (beta chain) is from a study of blood T cell repertoires in COVID-19. Assay used: immunoSEQ multiplex PCR; TCRdb lists only in-frame clones, some missing. Of roughly 410,000 clones listed, roughly 90% are singletons. This CDR3 is 15 amino acids long. The V end lost 4 bases, the J end lost 0 bases, and 10 bases lay between the germline ends. CDR1 MNHEY and CDR2 SMNVEV come from the germline V gene (reference sequence). Sequencing used peripheral blood. This TCR derives from a middle-aged woman with COVID-19, enrolled during active disease. This chain joins TRBV27 and TRBJ1-5, with a weak D call TRBD1 (5 bases). CDR3 loop: CASSSDSYSNQPQHF. CDR3 DNA sequence: TGTGCCAGCAGTTCCGACAGCTATAGCAATCAGCCCCAGCATTTT.